The 15 T cell receptor beta chains below all came from one sample that was sequenced in a study of T cell changes during pregnancy in multiple sclerosis. Repertoires were generated with immunoSEQ multiplex PCR, while TCRdb's copy carries only in-frame clones and drops some. This sample yields 89,000 or so clones, of which around 93% are seen a single time; 3.5% belongs to the top ten. Sequencing was performed on PBMCs, taken in the first trimester of pregnancy. Receptors were obtained from a female donor in good health, serving as a control in a pregnancy study. Some clones in this sample may be carry-over from other donors' samples.

The chain employs TRBV7-8 and TRBJ2-2, with a possible D match to TRBD2 (7 bases). Germline V lookup: CDR1 SGHVS, CDR2 FQNEAQ. The ends were cut back, 0 bases at V and 2 bases at J, with 16 bases in the middle. This CDR3 is 18 amino acids long. The CDR3 loop reads CASSLARGGEENTGELFF. CDR3 DNA sequence: TGTGCCAGCAGCTTAGCGAGGGGGGGAGAGGAAAACACCGGGGAGCTGTTTTTT.

As DNA, the CDR3 is TGTGCCAGCAGCCTCACTATGGGCTCCTATAATTCACCCCTCCACTTT. Its translation is CASSLTMGSYNSPLHF. The V call is TRBV27, the J call TRBJ1-6; D unclear. CDR3 size: 16 residues. V lost 6 bases to trimming and J lost 0 bases, with 12 bases between them. Looked up from germline, CDR1 is MNHEY and CDR2 is SMNVEV (reference sequence).

The V and J genes are TRBV6-5 and TRBJ1-1; TRBD1 matches at 8 bases. CDR1 is MNHEY and CDR2 is SVGAGI in the germline V gene. After removal of 4 bases from V and 0 bases from J, the junction contained 7 bases not matched to a gene. This CDR3 region has 16 residues. DNA of the CDR3: TGTGCCAGCAGTTTGGGCAGGGGGCGGTTGAACACTGAAGCTTTCTTT. This codes for CASSLGRGRLNTEAFF.

V gene TRBV5-6 combines with J gene TRBJ2-7, with 8 bases matching TRBD1. The germline V gene has CDR1 SGHDT and CDR2 YYEEEE. CDR3 length: 16 residues. Trimming at V came to 2 bases and at J to 0 bases, leaving 7 bases not matched to a gene. The CDR3 DNA reads as TGTGCCAGCAGCTTCATCCAGGGGGCCCGCTCCTACGAGCAGTACTTC. It encodes CASSFIQGARSYEQYF. Together with reference TRBV5-6 and TRBJ2-7, the CDR3 gives the full variable domain: DAGVTQSPTHLIKTRGQQVTLRCSPKSGHDTVSWYQQALGQGPQFIFQYYEEEERQRGNFPDRFSGHQFPNYSSELNVNALLLGDSALYLCASSFIQGARSYEQYFGPGTRLTVT.

The chain recombines TRBV27 with TRBJ2-5; TRBD1 might be the D (6 bases). The V end was cut by 6 bases, the J end by 1 base, with 15 bases between. This CDR3 is 15 amino acids long. From germline, CDR1 is MNHEY and CDR2 SMNVEV (reference sequence). DNA for the CDR3: TGTGCCAGCAGACCCCAACAGGGACCCCAAGAGACCCAGTACTTC. Amino acid sequence: CASRPQQGPQETQYF.

V usage is TRBV5-4 and J usage is TRBJ1-3; 7 bases are shared with TRBD1. Trimming took 4 bases from V and 3 from J; bases not matched to a gene: 19. Germline V lookup: CDR1 SGHNT, CDR2 YYREEE (reference sequence). The CDR3 length is 19 residues. CDR3 in amino acids: CASSRWVNQGDPNGNTIYF. CDR3 nucleotides: TGTGCCAGCAGCAGGTGGGTAAACCAGGGGGATCCCAATGGAAACACCATATATTTT.

The V gene is TRBV11-3, the J gene TRBJ2-7, with 9 bases that match TRBD1. V was pared by 1 base and J by 3 bases, with 4 bases of the junction left unmatched. The CDR3 totals 15 residues. The germline V gene encodes CDR1 SGHNT and CDR2 YENEEA. CDR3 residues: CASSLGGTGNYEQYF. The CDR3 DNA is TGTGCCAGCAGCTTAGGTGGGACAGGGAACTACGAGCAGTACTTC.

The chain carries TRBV19 and TRBJ1-1; D is possibly TRBD1 (6 bases). The germline CDR1 and CDR2 sequences are LNHDA and SQIVND (reference sequence). Trimming left V 2 bases short and J 4 bases short, with 17 bases between. The CDR3 extends over 16 amino acids. The CDR3 nucleotides read TGTGCCAGTAGTATAATTGGGCGGGGGGCGCGCACTGAAGCTTTCTTT. Amino acids: CASSIIGRGARTEAFF.

This sequence joins TRBV28 and TRBJ2-7, with TRBD2 matching over 10 bases. V shed 6 bases, J shed 6 bases, and the junction held 5 bases outside the gene matches. Per germline, CDR1 MDHEN and CDR2 SYDVKM. CDR3 length equals 13 residues. The CDR3 bases are TGTGCCAGCAGCCACCGGACTAGCGGCGAGCAGTACTTC. Encoded protein: CASSHRTSGEQYF.

V gene TRBV11-2 combines with J gene TRBJ2-1, with D maybe TRBD2 (6 bases). The CDR3 extends over 15 amino acids. V lost 6 bases to trimming and J lost 4 bases, with 16 bases between them. Germline V gene sequence: CDR1 SGHAT, CDR2 FQNNGV. The CDR3 region is CASSPGLALYNEQFF. For the CDR3, the DNA is TGTGCCAGCAGTCCCGGCCTAGCGCTGTACAATGAGCAGTTCTTC.

This chain uses TRBV5-1 with TRBJ2-5; 11 nucleotides align to TRBD2. The germline V gene has CDR1 SGHRS and CDR2 YFSETQ. The CDR3 loop spans 15 amino acids. Germline trimming cut 4 bases from V and 3 bases from J; bases unmatched to any gene: 5. The CDR3 nucleotides are TGCGCCAGCAGCCGACTAGCGGGGTTGGAAGAGACCCAGTACTTC. The encoded protein is CASSRLAGLEETQYF.

The chain carries TRBV7-8 and TRBJ1-5; 9 bases are shared with TRBD1. The CDR3 is made up of 12 amino acids. V shed 11 bases, J shed 4 bases, and the junction held 3 bases outside the gene matches. The germline gives CDR1 SGHVS, CDR2 FQNEAQ. The CDR3 nucleotides read TGTGCCGGTGGACAGGGGAATCAGCCCCAGCATTTT. The encoded protein is CAGGQGNQPQHF.

The V and J genes are TRBV7-6 and TRBJ2-3; 8 nucleotides agree with TRBD2. The CDR3 has 15 amino acids. The V gene's germline CDR1 is SGHVS and CDR2 FNYEAQ. Losses at the gene ends were 2 bases for V and 5 bases for J; bases not matched to a gene: 6. The DNA of the CDR3 is TGTGCCAGCAGCTTAAACGGGAGGGCTGGAGATACGCAGTATTTT. Its translation is CASSLNGRAGDTQYF.

The chain links TRBV29-1 to TRBJ2-5, with 7 bases aligning to TRBD2. CDR3 length: 17 amino acids. The J segment lost 2 bases and the V segment lost 1 base, leaving 13 bases of the junction unmatched. The V gene's germline CDR1 is SQVTM and CDR2 ANQGSEA. The CDR3 is CSVEGHDRAGSQETQYF. For the CDR3, the DNA is TGCAGCGTTGAAGGCCACGATCGAGCGGGGTCACAAGAGACCCAGTACTTC.

This clone was detected only a few times. The chain has TRBV29-1 and TRBJ2-7, with TRBD2 matching over 12 bases. Germline-derived CDR1 and CDR2 are SQVTM and ANQGSEA. After removal of 7 bases from V and 7 bases from J, the junction contained 17 bases not matched to a gene. This CDR3 is 16 amino acids long. The CDR3 DNA reads TGCAGCGGATGGCTCCCTCCTAGCGGGAGGGCCCAAGAGCAGTACTTC. Its translation is CSGWLPPSGRAQEQYF.